This TCR beta chain appears in the sequencing data of a study of blood T cell repertoires in COVID-19. Here immunoSEQ multiplex PCR was the method, and the copy in TCRdb shows in-frame clones only, minus some. This table holds over 90,000 clones, about 85% found once. Germline assignment: CDR1 SGHVS and CDR2 FQNEAQ. CDR3 length equals 17 residues. V gave up 0 bases and J gave up 1 base, with 13 bases separating them. Sample: peripheral blood. V is TRBV7-8 and J is TRBJ1-3; unclear D gene. The clonotype originates from a man over 45 in a cohort sampled during active COVID-19. In nucleotides, the CDR3 is TGTGCCAGCAGCTTAGCCGGAGCTGGCAGATCTGGAAACACCATATATTTT. It codes for CASSLAGAGRSGNTIYF. Variable domain in full (rest from reference TRBV7-8 and TRBJ1-3): GAGVSQSPRYKVAKRGQDVALRCDPISGHVSLFWYQQALGQGPEFLTYFQNEAQLDKSGLPSDRFFAERPEGSVSTLKIQRTQQEDSAVYLCASSLAGAGRSGNTIYFGEGSWLTVV.